A selection of T cell receptor beta chains follows, all from one sample in a study of identical twins. TCRdb redid the calling of the 5' RACE reads with MiXCR, one entry per CDR3 protein. Here the sample spans about 570,000 distinct CDR3 sequences, approximately 9.6% being singletons. Another study also made use of these data, one on yellow fever vaccine responses in identical twins.

The sequenced sample was PBMCs. The receptors shown here come from a young woman in good health. Both conserved end residues are part of each CDR3. Fields, in order: V gene, CDR3 protein.

TRBV2 | CASSGAGGIGGELFF
TRBV29-1 | CSVEIQGWETQYF
TRBV7-9 | CASSILAGTGEQYF
TRBV4-3 | CASSPPGTGGNTEAFF
TRBV7-8 | CASSYPGTRDYNEQFF
TRBV5-1 | CASSRTSGAPDTQYF
TRBV13 | CASSLDGGRHEQYF
TRBV24-1 | CATSDPGTAYNEQFF
TRBV20-1 | CSASPDGTYEQYF
TRBV20-1 | CSARRQGAGEQYF
TRBV29-1 | CSVGAAGGEQYF
TRBV7-9 | CASSTLTSGGFAEQFF
TRBV5-5 | CASSLGGQANTGELFF
TRBV4-3 | CASSQGTSGLIQYF
TRBV29-1 | CSVTGGNYGYTF
TRBV28 | CASSPPGGEAGELFF
TRBV7-2 | CASSLARASGGGRYEQYF
TRBV28 | CASSVTNQPQHF
TRBV24-1 | CATSDPGGLNTGELFF
TRBV11-3 | CASSLALGGMAYNEQFF
TRBV12-3/TRBV12-4 | CASRRSQGNEQYF
TRBV24-1 | CATSQQGSPYNEQFF
TRBV5-6 | CASTLLDEQFF
TRBV20-1 | CSARDAVTTQETQYF
TRBV19 | CASKDLDNEQFF
TRBV6-1 | CASSRQGGFETQYF
TRBV4-3 | CASSQEQGGRYEQFF
TRBV13 | CASRGGTSNEQFF
TRBV11-2 | CASSTYRTGFSWTQYF
TRBV27 | CASSTTGFYGYTF
TRBV28 | CASSFGGSRTYEQYF
TRBV4-2 | CASSQEREVPPGNIQYF
TRBV7-2 | CASSFRTVSYEQYF
TRBV18 | CASSPATGTGSYEQYF
TRBV2 | CASSPWTGGGYGYTF
TRBV18 | CASQIDRHNEQFF
TRBV10-3 | CAISRVGQGFGEQYF
TRBV20-1 | CSASLSEDTQYF
TRBV10-3 | CAISEPALAKTSRPDTQYF
TRBV18 | CASSPGSGGTNTGELFF
TRBV5-1 | CASSLGTSLFNEQFF
TRBV6-1 | CASSDPGTARDEQYF
TRBV6-1 | CASSPPTGATQYF
TRBV10-3 | CATLQGSGEQYF
TRBV24-1 | CATSDLAPGVADTQYF
TRBV4-1 | CASSQTVRQEFYEQYF
TRBV10-3 | CAISGGLAGGNNEQFF
TRBV4-3 | CASSQDPSGASTDTQYF
TRBV7-2 | CASSLVLALTDTQYF
TRBV12-3/TRBV12-4 | CASSFWKEGTGELFF
TRBV10-1 | CASSESEDQPQHF
TRBV27 | CASSLKASGLSSTDTQYF
TRBV15 | CATSRDQGFNEKLFF
TRBV7-8 | CASSPLGGLAGTNEQYF
TRBV19 | CASRQGWTGELFF